This T cell receptor beta chain was retrieved from a study of shared clonotypes between healthy human individuals. Trimming pared 0 bases from V and 3 bases from J, leaving 6 bases between. This CDR3 comprises 13 residues. Germline CDR1 SGHRS, CDR2 YFSETQ. Terminally differentiated effector memory CD45RA+ cells were excluded by CCR7 positive selection of CD45RO-negative cells. The assay was immunoSEQ multiplex PCR, and TCRdb's table has in-frame clones only and misses some. The sample includes about 2.2 million clones, 90% to 95% of them seen just once. This chain links TRBV5-1 with TRBJ1-2; D gene ambiguous. The receptor's source is a man in his late teens or twenties in good health. Some clones in this sample may be carry-over from other donors' samples. Sequences were obtained from naive CD8+ T cells from PBMCs. This CDR3 reads CASSLGSYYGYTF. The CDR3 DNA reads as TGCGCCAGCAGCTTGGGCAGCTACTATGGCTACACCTTC.